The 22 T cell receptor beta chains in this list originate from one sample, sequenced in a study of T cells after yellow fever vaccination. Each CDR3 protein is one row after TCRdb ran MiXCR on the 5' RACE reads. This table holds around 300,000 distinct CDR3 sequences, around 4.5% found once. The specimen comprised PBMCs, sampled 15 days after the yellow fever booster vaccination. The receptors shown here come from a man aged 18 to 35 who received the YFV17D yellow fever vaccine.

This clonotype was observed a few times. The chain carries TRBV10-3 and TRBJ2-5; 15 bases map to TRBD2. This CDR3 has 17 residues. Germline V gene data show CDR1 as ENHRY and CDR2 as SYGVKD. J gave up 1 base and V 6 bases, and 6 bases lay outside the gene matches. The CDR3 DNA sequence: TGTGCCATCAGCACCGGGACTAGCGGGGGGTCCCAAGAGACCCAGTACTTC. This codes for CAISTGTSGGSQETQYF.

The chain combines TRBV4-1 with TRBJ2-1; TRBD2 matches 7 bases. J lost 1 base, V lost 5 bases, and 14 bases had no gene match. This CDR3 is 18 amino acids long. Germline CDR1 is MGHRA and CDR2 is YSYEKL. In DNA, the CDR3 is TGCGCCAGCAGCTACCTTGGGGGGGGAATAGGGTCCTACAATGAGCAGTTCTTC. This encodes CASSYLGGGIGSYNEQFF.

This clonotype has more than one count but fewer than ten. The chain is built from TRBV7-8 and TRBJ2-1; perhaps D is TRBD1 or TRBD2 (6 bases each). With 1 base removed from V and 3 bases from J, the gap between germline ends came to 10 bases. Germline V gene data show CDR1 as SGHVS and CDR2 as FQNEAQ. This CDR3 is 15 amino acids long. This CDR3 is CASSLGGGYYNEQFF. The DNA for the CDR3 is TGTGCCAGCAGCTTAGGAGGGGGGTACTACAATGAGCAGTTCTTC.

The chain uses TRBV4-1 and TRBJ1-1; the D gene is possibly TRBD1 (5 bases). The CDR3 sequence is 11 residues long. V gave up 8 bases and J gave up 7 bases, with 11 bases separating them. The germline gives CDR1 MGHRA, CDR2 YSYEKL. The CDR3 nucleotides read TGCGCCAGCCCCGGGAGGGGTGAAGCTTTCTTT. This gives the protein CASPGRGEAFF.

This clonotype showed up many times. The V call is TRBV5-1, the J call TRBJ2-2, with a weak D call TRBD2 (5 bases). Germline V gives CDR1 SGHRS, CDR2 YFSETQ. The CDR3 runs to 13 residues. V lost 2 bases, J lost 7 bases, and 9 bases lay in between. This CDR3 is CASSFVRGGELFF. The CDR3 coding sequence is TGCGCCAGCAGCTTCGTTCGGGGCGGGGAGCTGTTTTTT. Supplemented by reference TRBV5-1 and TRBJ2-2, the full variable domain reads KAGVTQTPRYLIKTRGQQVTLSCSPISGHRSVSWYQQTPGQGLQFLFEYFSETQRNKGNFPGRFSGRQFSNSRSEMNVSTLELGDSALYLCASSFVRGGELFFGEGSRLTVL.

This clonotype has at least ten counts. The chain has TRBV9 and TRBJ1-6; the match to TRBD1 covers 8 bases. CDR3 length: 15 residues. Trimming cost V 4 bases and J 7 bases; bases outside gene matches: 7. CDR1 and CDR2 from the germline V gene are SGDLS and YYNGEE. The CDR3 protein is CASSSRDRLNSPLHF. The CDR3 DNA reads TGTGCCAGCAGCTCCCGGGACAGGTTAAATTCACCCCTCCACTTT. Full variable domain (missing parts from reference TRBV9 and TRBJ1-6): DSGVTQTPKHLITATGQRVTLRCSPRSGDLSVYWYQQSLDQGLQFLIQYYNGEERAKGNILERFSAQQFPDLHSELNLSSLELGDSALYFCASSSRDRLNSPLHFGNGTRLTVT.

CDR3 bases: TGTGCCAGCAGCCCGATTGATGAGGGGGGCGGCTATGGCTACACCTTC. Encoded protein: CASSPIDEGGGYGYTF. V is TRBV6-1 and J is TRBJ1-2, with TRBD1 as a possible D gene (6 bases). The CDR3 is 16 amino acids. From germline, CDR1 is MNHNS and CDR2 SASEGT. V was pared by 6 bases and J by 4 bases, with 21 bases between.

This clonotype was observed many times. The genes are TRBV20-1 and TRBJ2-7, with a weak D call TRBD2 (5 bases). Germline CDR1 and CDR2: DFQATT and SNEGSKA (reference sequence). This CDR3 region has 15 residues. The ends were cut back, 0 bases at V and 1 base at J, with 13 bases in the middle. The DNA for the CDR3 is TGCAGTGCTAGAGATCCCGCCCGGGAATCCTACGAGCAGTACTTC. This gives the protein CSARDPARESYEQYF.

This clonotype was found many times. This CDR3 is CASRGVQETQYF. The CDR3 DNA follows: TGTGCCAGCAGGGGTGTACAAGAGACCCAGTACTTC. This chain uses TRBV27 with TRBJ2-5; the D is unclear. Trimming shortened V by 6 bases and J by 2 bases, and 7 bases separated the two germline ends. CDR1 and CDR2 (germline): MNHEY, SMNVEV (reference sequence). The CDR3 is made up of 12 amino acids.

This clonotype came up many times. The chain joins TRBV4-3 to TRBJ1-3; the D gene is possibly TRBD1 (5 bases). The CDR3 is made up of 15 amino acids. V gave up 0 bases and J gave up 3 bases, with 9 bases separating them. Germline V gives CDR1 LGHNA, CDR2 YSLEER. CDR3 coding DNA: TGCGCCAGCAGCCAAGATGGGGCGGATGGAAACACCATATATTTT. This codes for CASSQDGADGNTIYF.

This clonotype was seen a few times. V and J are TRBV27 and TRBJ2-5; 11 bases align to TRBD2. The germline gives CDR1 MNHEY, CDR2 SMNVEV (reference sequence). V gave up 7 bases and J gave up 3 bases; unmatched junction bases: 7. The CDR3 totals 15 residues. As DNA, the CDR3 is TGTGCCAGCACGGGGTTAGCGGGGGGGGAAGAGACCCAGTACTTC. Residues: CASTGLAGGEETQYF.

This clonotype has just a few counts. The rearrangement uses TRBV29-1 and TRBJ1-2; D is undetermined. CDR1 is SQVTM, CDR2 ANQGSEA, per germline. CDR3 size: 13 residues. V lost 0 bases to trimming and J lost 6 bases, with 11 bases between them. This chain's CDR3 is CSVEEWENDGYTF. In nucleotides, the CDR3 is TGCAGCGTTGAAGAGTGGGAAAACGATGGCTACACCTTC.

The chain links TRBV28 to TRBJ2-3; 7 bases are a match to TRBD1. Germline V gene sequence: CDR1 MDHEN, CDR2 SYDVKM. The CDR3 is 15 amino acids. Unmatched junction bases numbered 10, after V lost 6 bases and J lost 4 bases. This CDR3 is CASSQYRDSSDTQYF. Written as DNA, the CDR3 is TGTGCCAGCAGCCAGTACAGGGACAGCTCAGATACGCAGTATTTT.

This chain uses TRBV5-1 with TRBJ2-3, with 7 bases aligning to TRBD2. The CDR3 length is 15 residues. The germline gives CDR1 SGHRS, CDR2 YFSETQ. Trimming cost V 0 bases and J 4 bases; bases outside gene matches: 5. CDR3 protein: CASSLAASGSDTQYF. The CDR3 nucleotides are TGCGCCAGCAGCTTGGCTGCTAGCGGATCAGATACGCAGTATTTT.

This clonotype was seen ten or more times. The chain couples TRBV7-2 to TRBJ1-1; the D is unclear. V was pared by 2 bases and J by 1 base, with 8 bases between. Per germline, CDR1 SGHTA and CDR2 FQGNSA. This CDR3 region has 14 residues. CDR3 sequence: CASSLRQENTEAFF. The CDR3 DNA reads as TGTGCCAGCAGCTTAAGGCAGGAGAACACTGAAGCTTTCTTT.

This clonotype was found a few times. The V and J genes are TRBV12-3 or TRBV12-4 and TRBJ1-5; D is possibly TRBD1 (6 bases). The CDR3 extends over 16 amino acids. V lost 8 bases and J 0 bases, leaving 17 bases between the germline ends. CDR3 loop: CASQRRGANSNQPQHF. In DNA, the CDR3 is TGTGCCAGCCAGAGGCGGGGGGCGAATAGCAATCAGCCCCAGCATTTT.

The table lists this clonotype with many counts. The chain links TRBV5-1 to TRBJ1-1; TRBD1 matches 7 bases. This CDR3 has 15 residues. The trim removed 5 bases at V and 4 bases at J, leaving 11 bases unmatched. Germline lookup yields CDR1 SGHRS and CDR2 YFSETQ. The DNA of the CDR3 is TGCGCCAGCAGACCTCCCGGGACAGCGGGCACTGAAGCTTTCTTT. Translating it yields CASRPPGTAGTEAFF.

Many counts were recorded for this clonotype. In DNA, the CDR3 is TGTGCCAGCAGCTTTGAAGGCGGCTATGGCTACACCTTC. Translating it yields CASSFEGGYGYTF. The chain is built from TRBV7-9 and TRBJ1-2; D is unresolved. Germline V gene data show CDR1 as SEHNR and CDR2 as FQNEAQ (reference sequence). The CDR3 length is 13 residues. Trimming removed 3 bases from V and 4 bases from J, with 9 bases in between.

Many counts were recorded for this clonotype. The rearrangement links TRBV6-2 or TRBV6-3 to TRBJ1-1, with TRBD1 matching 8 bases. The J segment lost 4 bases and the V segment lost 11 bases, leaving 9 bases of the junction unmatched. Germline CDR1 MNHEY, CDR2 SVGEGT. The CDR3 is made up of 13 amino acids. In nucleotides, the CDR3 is TGTGCCGGACAAACAGGGGGGAGCACTGAAGCTTTCTTT. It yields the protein CAGQTGGSTEAFF.

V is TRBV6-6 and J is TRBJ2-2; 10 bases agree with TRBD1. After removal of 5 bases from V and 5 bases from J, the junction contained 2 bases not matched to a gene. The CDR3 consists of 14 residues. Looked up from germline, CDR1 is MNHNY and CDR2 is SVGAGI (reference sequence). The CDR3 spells CASSKGQGTGELFF. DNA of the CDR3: TGTGCCAGCAGTAAGGGACAGGGGACCGGGGAGCTGTTTTTT.

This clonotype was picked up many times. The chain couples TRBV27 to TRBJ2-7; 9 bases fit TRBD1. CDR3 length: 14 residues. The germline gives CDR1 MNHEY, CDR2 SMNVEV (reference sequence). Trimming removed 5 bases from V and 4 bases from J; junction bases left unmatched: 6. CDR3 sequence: CASSPGQGKYEQYV. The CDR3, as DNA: TGTGCCAGCAGTCCTGGACAGGGGAAGTACGAGCAGTACGTC.

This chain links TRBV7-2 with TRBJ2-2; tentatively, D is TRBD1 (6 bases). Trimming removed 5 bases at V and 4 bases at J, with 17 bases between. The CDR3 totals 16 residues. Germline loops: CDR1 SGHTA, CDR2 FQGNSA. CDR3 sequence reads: CASSPWGPDLTGELFF. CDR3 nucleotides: TGTGCCAGCAGCCCATGGGGGCCAGACCTCACCGGGGAGCTGTTTTTT.